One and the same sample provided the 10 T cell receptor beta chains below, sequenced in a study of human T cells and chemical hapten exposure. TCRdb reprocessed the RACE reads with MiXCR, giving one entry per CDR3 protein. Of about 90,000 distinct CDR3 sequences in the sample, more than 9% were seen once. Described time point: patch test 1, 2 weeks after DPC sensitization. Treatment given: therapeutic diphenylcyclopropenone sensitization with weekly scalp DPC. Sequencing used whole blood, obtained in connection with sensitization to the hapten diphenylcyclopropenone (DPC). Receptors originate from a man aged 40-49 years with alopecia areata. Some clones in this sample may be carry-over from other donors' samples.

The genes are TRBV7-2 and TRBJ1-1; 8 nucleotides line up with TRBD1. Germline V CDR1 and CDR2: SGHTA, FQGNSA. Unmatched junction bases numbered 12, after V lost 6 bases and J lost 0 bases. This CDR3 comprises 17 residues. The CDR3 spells CASSLRQGRRLNTEAFF. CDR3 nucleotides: TGTGCCAGCAGTCTGAGACAGGGGCGACGGCTGAACACTGAAGCTTTCTTT.

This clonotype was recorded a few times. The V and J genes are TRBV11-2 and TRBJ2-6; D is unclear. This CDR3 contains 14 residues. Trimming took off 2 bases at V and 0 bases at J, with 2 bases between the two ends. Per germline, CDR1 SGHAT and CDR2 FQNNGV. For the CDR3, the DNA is TGTGCCAGCAGCTTAACCTCTGGGGCCAACGTCCTGACTTTC. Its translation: CASSLTSGANVLTF.

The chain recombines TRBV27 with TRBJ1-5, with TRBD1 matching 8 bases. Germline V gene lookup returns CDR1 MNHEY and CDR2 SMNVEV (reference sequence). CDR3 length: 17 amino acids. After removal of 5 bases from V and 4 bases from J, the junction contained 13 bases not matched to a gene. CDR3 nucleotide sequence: TGTGCCAGCAGTAAATTAACCGGACAGGGTCTAAATCAGCCCCAGCATTTT. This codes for CASSKLTGQGLNQPQHF.

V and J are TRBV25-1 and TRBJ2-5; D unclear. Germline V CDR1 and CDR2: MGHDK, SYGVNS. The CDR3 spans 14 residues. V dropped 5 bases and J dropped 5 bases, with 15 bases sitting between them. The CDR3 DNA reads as TGTGCCAGCAGTCCCCTCGGCTCTCGGGAGACCCAGTACTTC. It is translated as CASSPLGSRETQYF.

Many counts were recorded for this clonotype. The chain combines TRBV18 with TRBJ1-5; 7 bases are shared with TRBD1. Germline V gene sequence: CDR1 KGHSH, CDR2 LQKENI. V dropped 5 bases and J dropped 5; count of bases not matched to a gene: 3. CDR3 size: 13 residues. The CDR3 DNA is TGTGCCAGCTCAAAAGGACAGGATCAGCCCCAGCATTTT. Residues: CASSKGQDQPQHF.

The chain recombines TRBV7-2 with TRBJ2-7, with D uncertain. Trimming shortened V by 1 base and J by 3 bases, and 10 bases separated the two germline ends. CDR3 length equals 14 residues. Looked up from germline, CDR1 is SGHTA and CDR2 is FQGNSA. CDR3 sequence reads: CASSLGHQNYEQYF. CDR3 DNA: TGTGCCAGCAGCTTAGGGCACCAGAACTACGAGCAGTACTTC.

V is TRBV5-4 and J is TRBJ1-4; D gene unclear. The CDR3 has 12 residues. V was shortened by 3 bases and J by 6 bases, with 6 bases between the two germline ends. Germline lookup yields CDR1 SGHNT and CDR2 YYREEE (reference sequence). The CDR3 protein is CASSSSDEKLFF. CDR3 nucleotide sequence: TGTGCCAGCAGCTCGAGTGATGAAAAACTGTTTTTT.

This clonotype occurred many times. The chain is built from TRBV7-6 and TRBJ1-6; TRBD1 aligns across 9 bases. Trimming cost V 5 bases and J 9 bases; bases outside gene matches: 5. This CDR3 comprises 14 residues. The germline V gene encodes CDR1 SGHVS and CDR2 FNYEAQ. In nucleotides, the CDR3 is TGTGCCAGCAGCCCGGGACAGGGAGGTTCACCCCTCCACTTT. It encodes CASSPGQGGSPLHF.

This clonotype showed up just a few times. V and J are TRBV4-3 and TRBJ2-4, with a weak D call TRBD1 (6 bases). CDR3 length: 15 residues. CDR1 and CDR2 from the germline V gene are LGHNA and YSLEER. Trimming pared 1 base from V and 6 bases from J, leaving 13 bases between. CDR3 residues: CASSQGTGLGNIQYF. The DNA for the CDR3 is TGCGCCAGCAGCCAAGGCACAGGGCTAGGAAACATTCAGTACTTC.

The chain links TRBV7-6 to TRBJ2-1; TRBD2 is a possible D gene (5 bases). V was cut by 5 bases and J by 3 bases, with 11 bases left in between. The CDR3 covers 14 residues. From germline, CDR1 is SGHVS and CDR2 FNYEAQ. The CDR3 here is CASSLRTDYNEQFF. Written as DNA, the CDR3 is TGTGCCAGCAGCCTCAGGACTGACTACAATGAGCAGTTCTTC.